Each of the 21 T cell receptor beta chains below was sequenced from the same sample in a study of blood T cells in healthy people across ages. Using a J-beta primer mix together with a sample-barcoded 5' primer, a second PCR was run for about 7 to 12 cycles. From the 5' RACE reads, TCRdb called clonotypes with MiXCR, one entry per CDR3 protein. This sample has hundreds of thousands of distinct CDR3 sequences, with 30% to 45% found just once. The sample taken for sequencing was blood. These receptors were obtained from a young man in good health.

This clonotype was seen only a few times. The rearrangement uses TRBV29-1 and TRBJ2-2; no clear D. The germline CDR1 and CDR2 sequences are SQVTM and ANQGSEA. The V end was cut by 7 bases, the J end by 1 base, with 4 bases between. The CDR3 has 11 residues. This CDR3 is CSGWNTGELFF. DNA for the CDR3: TGCAGCGGCTGGAACACCGGGGAGCTGTTTTTT.

This clonotype was detected only a few times. V and J are TRBV27 and TRBJ2-5; 7 bases align to TRBD2. The CDR3 is 13 amino acids. Trimming at V came to 6 bases and at J to 1 base, leaving 2 bases not matched to a gene. CDR1 and CDR2 from the germline V gene are MNHEY and SMNVEV (reference sequence). In DNA, the CDR3 is TGTGCCAGCAGGGGACTAATCCAAGAGACCCAGTACTTC. Translation: CASRGLIQETQYF.

The rearrangement uses TRBV20-1 and TRBJ1-2; 8 bases fit TRBD1. Germline V lookup: CDR1 DFQATT, CDR2 SNEGSKA (reference sequence). The CDR3 runs 13 residues. Trimming removed 2 bases from V and 5 bases from J; junction bases left unmatched: 4. CDR3 region: CSARSGQVYGYTF. The DNA of the CDR3 is TGCAGTGCTAGATCGGGACAGGTATATGGCTACACCTTC.

This CDR3 is CASSQWGRDTQYF. Here the CDR3 DNA reads TGTGCCAGCAGCCAATGGGGTAGAGATACGCAGTATTTT. The chain is built from TRBV14 and TRBJ2-3; D is unresolved. The CDR3 loop spans 13 amino acids. Germline V gives CDR1 SGHDN, CDR2 FVKESK. V shed 2 bases and J shed 5 bases, with 8 bases lying between them.

This clonotype was detected many times. The chain uses TRBV7-2 and TRBJ2-3; possible D gene TRBD2, 6 bases. Germline V gene lookup returns CDR1 SGHTA and CDR2 FQGNSA. Between the trimmed V and J ends, which lost 1 base and 5 bases, there was a span of 16 bases. The CDR3 totals 16 residues. The CDR3 nucleotides are TGTGCCAGCAGCTTAGTATCCCCAATGGGGGGAGATACGCAGTATTTT. Amino acid sequence: CASSLVSPMGGDTQYF.

As to this clonotype: Just one base apart from a much larger clone, this may be a read error. V is TRBV7-2 and J is TRBJ2-1; D unresolved. This CDR3 is 12 amino acids long. Germline assignment: CDR1 SGHTA and CDR2 FQGNSA. DNA for the CDR3: TGTGCCGGCAGCCCCCCTAGCAATGAGCAGTTCTTC. It codes for CAGSPPSNEQFF.

V and J are TRBV5-4 and TRBJ2-7; TRBD2 matches at 12 bases. CDR3 size: 15 residues. Germline V gene lookup returns CDR1 SGHNT and CDR2 YYREEE (reference sequence). After removal of 6 bases from V and 7 bases from J, the junction contained 11 bases not matched to a gene. The CDR3 protein is CASTQPGLAGREQYF. Written as DNA, the CDR3 is TGTGCCAGCACCCAACCGGGACTAGCGGGCCGAGAGCAGTACTTC. Filled out from reference TRBV5-4 and TRBJ2-7, the complete variable domain reads ETGVTQSPTHLIKTRGQQVTLRCSSQSGHNTVSWYQQALGQGPQFIFQYYREEENGRGNFPPRFSGLQFPNYSSELNVNALELDDSALYLCASTQPGLAGREQYFGPGTRLTVT.

This clonotype appeared a few times. The gene calls are TRBV5-6 and TRBJ1-2; perhaps TRBD1 as D (5 bases). This CDR3 has 13 residues. The ends were cut back, 1 base at V and 8 bases at J, with 12 bases in the middle. CDR1 and CDR2 (germline): SGHDT, YYEEEE. CDR3 nucleotides: TGTGCCAGCAGCTTGAGGGGTTTCGAGGGCTACACCTTC. This sequence encodes CASSLRGFEGYTF.

This clonotype was seen more than once but under ten times. The J gene is TRBJ2-3, the V gene TRBV5-1; no definite D call. Trimming removed 5 bases from V and 0 bases from J, with 4 bases in between. This CDR3 is built from 12 residues. In germline, CDR1 is SGHRS, CDR2 YFSETQ. CDR3 sequence reads: CASRTSTDTQYF. The CDR3 region has the DNA TGCGCCAGCAGAACCAGCACAGATACGCAGTATTTT.

V is TRBV9 and J is TRBJ2-1; the match to TRBD2 covers 8 bases. The CDR3 spans 14 residues. Germline assignment: CDR1 SGDLS and CDR2 YYNGEE. Trimming removed 2 bases from V and 6 bases from J; junction bases left unmatched: 4. As DNA, the CDR3 is TGTGCCAGCAGCGTGGGCGGGGGGATCAATGAGCAGTTCTTC. This encodes CASSVGGGINEQFF. The entire variable domain, with the rest obtained from reference TRBV9 and TRBJ2-1, is as follows: DSGVTQTPKHLITATGQRVTLRCSPRSGDLSVYWYQQSLDQGLQFLIQYYNGEERAKGNILERFSAQQFPDLHSELNLSSLELGDSALYFCASSVGGGINEQFFGPGTRLTVL.

This chain joins TRBV6-2 or TRBV6-3 and TRBJ2-7; 7 nucleotides align to TRBD2. The junction had 7 bases not matched to a gene; V was cut back by 4 bases and J by 1 base. This CDR3 spans 15 amino acids. The germline CDR1 and CDR2 sequences are MNHEY and SVGEGT. For the CDR3, the DNA is TGTGCCAGCAGTTGGAAGACTAGCTGGTCCTACGAGCAGTACTTC. Encoded protein: CASSWKTSWSYEQYF.

Worth noting for this clonotype: A much larger clone lies one base from this, so it may be a read error. The gene calls are TRBV12-3 or TRBV12-4 and TRBJ2-3, with 12 bases aligning to TRBD2. The CDR3 consists of 17 residues. CDR3 DNA sequence: TGTGCCAGCAGTGTCGGCCAGGGACTAGCGGGCACAGATACGCAGAATTTT. Translation: CASSVGQGLAGTDTQNF.

This chain links TRBV4-1 with TRBJ2-5, with 10 bases lining up with TRBD2. The CDR3 is 18 residues long. Germline V gene lookup returns CDR1 MGHRA and CDR2 YSYEKL. After removal of 1 base from V and 0 bases from J, the junction contained 8 bases not matched to a gene. The CDR3 DNA reads as TGCGCCAGCAGCCAAGCTAGCGGGGGAGAACCGTACCAAGAGACCCAGTACTTC. It is translated as CASSQASGGEPYQETQYF.

Only a few counts were recorded for this clonotype. The chain links TRBV4-1 to TRBJ2-3; D possibly corresponds to TRBD2 (5 bases). The germline V and J ends were trimmed by 0 bases and 2 bases, with 15 bases remaining between them. The germline V gene encodes CDR1 MGHRA and CDR2 YSYEKL. The CDR3 sequence is 17 residues long. The CDR3 loop is CASSQDKGGLNTDTQYF. CDR3 DNA sequence: TGCGCCAGCAGCCAAGATAAGGGCGGGTTAAACACAGATACGCAGTATTTT.

The genes are TRBV6-1 and TRBJ1-5; the D is unclear. V was trimmed by 2 bases and J by 3 bases, leaving 8 bases between them. From germline, CDR1 is MNHNS and CDR2 SASEGT. This CDR3 has 14 residues. The chain's CDR3 is CASSERYDNQPQHF. The CDR3 DNA reads TGTGCCAGCAGTGAAAGGTACGACAATCAGCCCCAGCATTTT.

The rearrangement joins TRBV15 to TRBJ1-2, with unresolved D. Trimming stripped 1 base from V and 0 bases from J, with 9 bases between. This CDR3 contains 15 residues. Per the germline V gene, CDR1 is LNHNV and CDR2 is YYDKDF (reference sequence). CDR3 sequence: CATSRGTVANYGYTF. CDR3 sequence (DNA): TGTGCCACCAGCAGAGGGACGGTAGCTAACTATGGCTACACCTTC.

This chain uses TRBV29-1 with TRBJ2-1, with a tentative D call TRBD1 (5 bases). The CDR3 spans 12 residues. V dropped 7 bases and J dropped 6 bases, with 13 bases sitting between them. CDR1 is SQVTM and CDR2 is ANQGSEA in the germline V gene. CDR3 sequence reads: CSGKQAPNEQFF. The CDR3 nucleotides read TGCAGCGGAAAACAGGCCCCCAATGAGCAGTTCTTC.

Only a few counts were recorded for this clonotype. The chain uses TRBV15 and TRBJ2-3; no reliable D call. This CDR3 is 15 amino acids long. V lost 0 bases, J lost 0 bases, and 7 bases lay in between. The germline V gene has CDR1 LNHNV and CDR2 YYDKDF (reference sequence). The CDR3 sequence is CATSRESASTDTQYF. The CDR3 coding sequence is TGTGCCACCAGCAGAGAGTCGGCTAGCACAGATACGCAGTATTTT. Full variable domain (remainder filled in from reference TRBV15 and TRBJ2-3): DAMVIQNPRYQVTQFGKPVTLSCSQTLNHNVMYWYQQKSSQAPKLLFHYYDKDFNNEADTPDNFQSRRPNTSFCFLDIRSPGLGDTAMYLCATSRESASTDTQYFGPGTRLTVL.

This clonotype was counted a few times. This chain uses TRBV18 with TRBJ1-1; the match to TRBD1 covers 9 bases. V was pared by 4 bases and J by 4 bases, with 10 bases of the junction left unmatched. This CDR3 contains 16 residues. Looked up from germline, CDR1 is KGHSH and CDR2 is LQKENI. CDR3 nucleotide sequence: TGTGCCAGCTCACGATTCCTGGACAGGGGTGGCACTGAAGCTTTCTTT. Protein sequence: CASSRFLDRGGTEAFF.

This clonotype appeared a few times. V gene TRBV14 combines with J gene TRBJ1-1; unclear D gene. Germline values: CDR1 SGHDN, CDR2 FVKESK. The V end lost 0 bases, the J end lost 1 base, and 9 bases lay between the germline ends. This CDR3 has 15 residues. The CDR3 loop reads CASSQDQLPNTEAFF. DNA of the CDR3: TGTGCCAGCAGCCAAGACCAACTGCCGAACACTGAAGCTTTCTTT.

The chain joins TRBV6-5 to TRBJ1-3; D is undetermined. The CDR3 runs to 16 residues. CDR1 is MNHEY, CDR2 SVGAGI, per germline. V was shortened by 0 bases and J by 3 bases, with 12 bases between the two germline ends. CDR3 DNA sequence: TGTGCCAGCAGTTACTCGTCCAGGCTTTATGGAAACACCATATATTTT. It yields the protein CASSYSSRLYGNTIYF.